This T cell receptor beta chain stems from a study of blood T cell repertoires in COVID-19 (dated by TCRdb to the early 2020s). Notes on the research overall: Samples from collaborators originated in the United States, Italy and Spain and spanned both the acute and convalescent phases of COVID-19. The material from the prospective study consisted of cDNA or gDNA derived from T cells, B-cell-depleted T cells, or PBMCs. Subjects who had been exposed to COVID-19, were actively infected with it, or had recovered from it provided the deeply sampled blood TCRbeta repertoires that made up the dataset. The repertoires were released in a freely available public database meant as a resource for research on the immune response to SARS-CoV-2. The samples were drawn from two sources: the first 160 participants of the ongoing ImmuneRACE study, and about 1,300 subjects contributed by 6 global collaborators. The sample metadata nearly always contained a de-identified subject ID, COVID-19 status, age in years and sex. Where available, HLA class I and class II types were obtained from metadata supplied by the sample provider rather than from assay-based typing. General study outcomes and caveats: The amount of clinical and demographic metadata varied by source and participant and was provided uncurated.

In its sample, this clone was seen once. The target of this receptor is not known. Per-base qualities were not stored, and no clone one base away is much larger. Participants in the prospective study were enrolled through a virtual design, were aged about 18 to 89 years, and lived in approximately 25 United States geographic areas. In the prospective study, cohorts were assigned on the basis of participant-reported clinical history obtained from a screening survey and a study questionnaire. In the prospective study, mobile phlebotomists collected whole blood, serum and a nasopharyngeal or oropharyngeal swab from each participant. Prospective study participants could optionally give additional blood draws and questionnaires over an approximately two-month period. Before DNA extraction, blood samples from the prospective study were shipped at room temperature or frozen. From the germline V gene, CDR1 is MNHNS and CDR2 is SASEGT. From V the trimming removes 2 bases and from J it removes 7 bases, while the gene matches leave 1 base of the junction unaccounted for. The CDR3 runs 15 residues from the cysteine to the phenylalanine. Left in the record is the CDR3 DNA by itself, 45 bases read in frame from the first base.

TCRbeta CDR3 regions were amplified from genomic DNA by means of the immunoSEQ Assay, a bias-controlled multiplex PCR. On the authors' methods: Within the assay, amplification of reference gene primers was used to estimate how many nucleated cells each sample contained. To quantify the absolute abundance of each unique TCRbeta CDR3 rearrangement, sequence reads were collapsed and filtered. For each sample, productive Simpson clonality was calculated as the square root of Simpson's diversity index across productive rearrangements. What TCRdb holds here is the immuneACCESS table cut down to in-frame rearrangements. Part of the clones is not present; checked against another copy, under half of the missing clones reflect an unresolved V gene, and the others are unexplained. The DNA was the basis for D and trimming; V, J and clone size are from that table. This sample holds 270,000 or so clones; roughly 91% were observed only once. The ten most abundant clones make up about 2.3% of the sample.

This clonotype was obtained from a woman in her thirties or forties with acute COVID-19. Material: PBMCs or T cells enriched from blood (not recorded which). Rearrangement joined TRBV6-1 to TRBJ2-2; 13 bases in the junction line up with TRBD2. CDR3 sequence: CASSERLAGGGELFF. The DNA reads TGTGCCAGCAGTGAACGACTAGCGGGGGGCGGGGAGCTGTTTTTT.